The clone carrying this TCR beta chain appeared once. The V gene's germline CDR1 is KGHSH and CDR2 LQKENI. CDR3 length equals 16 residues. V was trimmed by 3 bases and J by 0 bases, leaving 14 bases between them. Generated by immunoSEQ multiplex PCR, the TCRdb table keeps only in-frame clones and is missing some. The data show around 130,000 clones, with roughly nine tenths seen just once and approximately 39% held by the top ten. The sample is drawn from a study of control samples from healthy donors and cancer patients. Sequencing was done on a sample of blood. V usage is TRBV18 and J usage is TRBJ1-1; weak D call: TRBD1 (6 bases). The receptor's source is a middle-aged man in good health. CDR3 nucleotides: TGTGCCAGCTCACCCAACAGGGTCGACTTGAACACTGAAGCTTTCTTT. It specifies CASSPNRVDLNTEAFF. Together with reference TRBV18 and TRBJ1-1, the CDR3 gives the full variable domain: NAGVMQNPRHLVRRRGQEARLRCSPMKGHSHVYWYRQLPEEGLKFMVYLQKENIIDESGMPKERFSAEFPKEGPSILRIQQVVRGDSAAYFCASSPNRVDLNTEAFFGQGTRLTVV.